This T cell receptor beta chain was obtained from a study of memory CD4+ T cells and cytomegalovirus serostatus. Whole-study findings and limits: Repertoires predicted CMV serostatus with median bootstrapped AUC of around 0.95. CD4+ memory repertoires contained 67 of 164 reported CMV TCRbeta sequences.

Profiled with immunoSEQ multiplex PCR; TCRdb holds only in-frame clones, not every one. The sample lists 50,000 or so clones; 80% to 90% were seen once. On this clone: The target antigen is unknown.

Looked up from germline, CDR1 is SNHLY and CDR2 is FYNNEI. The CDR3 is 14 residues long. V was pared by 7 bases and J by 3 bases, with 7 bases of the junction left unmatched. Single viable CD3+CD4+CD8-CD45RO+ cells were sorted as the memory CD4+ T cells. The sequenced sample was memory CD4+ T cells from blood. This rearrangement joins TRBV2 to TRBJ2-7, with 9 nucleotides matching TRBD1. The receptor was isolated from an adult in good health and CMV-seropositive. CDR3 protein: CASMGQGIVYEQYF. CDR3 coding DNA: TGTGCCAGCATGGGACAGGGAATAGTCTACGAGCAGTACTTC.